This T cell receptor (beta chain) was found in a study of blood T cell repertoires in COVID-19 (dated by TCRdb to the early 2020s). In terms of the full investigation: Samples from collaborators originated in the United States, Italy and Spain and spanned both the acute and convalescent phases of COVID-19. Samples were obtained from the ongoing ImmuneRACE study (first 160 participants) and from about 1,300 subjects provided by 6 global collaborators. Nearly every sample came with metadata listing a de-identified subject ID, COVID-19 status, age in years and sex. The repertoires were released in a freely available public database intended as a resource for research on the immune response to SARS-CoV-2. The material from the prospective study consisted of cDNA or gDNA derived from T cells, B-cell-depleted T cells, or PBMCs. Where available, HLA class I and class II types were obtained from metadata supplied by the sample provider rather than from assay-based typing. Subjects who had been exposed to COVID-19, were actively infected with it, or had recovered from it provided the deeply sampled blood TCRbeta repertoires that made up the dataset.

The V and J ends are trimmed by 3 bases and 4 bases, leaving 11 bases between them. According to the germline V gene, CDR1 reads MRHNA and CDR2 reads SNTAGT. The CDR3 sequence holds 14 residues, the cysteine and phenylalanine included. Only CDR3 DNA remains: 42 bases, in frame from the first base. As regards this clone: There is no known antigen for this receptor. No qualities accompany the bases; no much larger clone lies one base away.

TCRbeta CDR3 regions were amplified from genomic DNA using the immunoSEQ Assay, a bias-controlled multiplex PCR. The paper's processing steps were these. The number of nucleated cells in each sample was estimated from the amplification of reference gene primers within the assay. To quantify the absolute abundance of each unique TCRbeta CDR3 rearrangement, sequence reads were collapsed and filtered. For each sample, productive Simpson clonality was calculated by taking the square root of Simpson's diversity index across productive rearrangements. TCRdb took this table from immuneACCESS and kept in-frame rearrangements with V and J called. Such tables lack part of the clones; where checked against another copy, unresolved V genes explain under half of the gap, and the rest is unexplained. The DNA gave D and trimming, while V, J and clone size come from that table. The sample profile shows 150,000 to 200,000 clones; roughly 91% of them were found once. The top ten clonotypes cover 5% to 6.5% of the sample.

The investigation overall reported the following: The amount of clinical and demographic metadata varied by source and participant and was provided uncurated.

Each collaborating institution followed its own protocols to collect whole blood in K2EDTA tubes. For TCRbeta analysis, collaborators shipped samples in one of three forms: frozen whole blood, isolated PBMCs, or DNA extracted from either of those sample types. The sample taken for sequencing was peripheral blood. The origin of this receptor is a man in his forties with active or convalescent COVID-19. This chain joins TRBV6-4 to TRBJ2-3; the D segment could be TRBD2, given 6 matching bases. The sequenced DNA: TGTGCCAGCAGTGAGGTTTCGGGGGCAGATACGCAGTATTTT. Translated, this gives CASSEVSGADTQYF.